Following are 2 T cell receptor beta chains from one sample sequenced in a study of T cell responses to AZD1222 COVID-19 vaccine. The table came from immunoSEQ multiplex PCR; TCRdb's copy has only in-frame clones and leaves some out. The data show approximately 110,000 clones, with around 89% seen just once and around 5% held by the top ten. Material: peripheral blood, obtained on day 0 of AZD1222 vaccination. The receptors stem from an adult in good health.

V usage is TRBV15 and J usage is TRBJ1-1; TRBD1 matches 7 bases. The CDR3 has 13 amino acids. After removal of 0 bases from V and 10 bases from J, the junction contained 5 bases not matched to a gene. Looked up from germline, CDR1 is LNHNV and CDR2 is YYDKDF (reference sequence). CDR3 protein: CATSRDPDRAAFF. CDR3 DNA: TGTGCCACCAGCAGAGATCCCGACAGGGCAGCTTTCTTT. The complete variable domain, with remaining parts taken from reference TRBV15 and TRBJ1-1, reads DAMVIQNPRYQVTQFGKPVTLSCSQTLNHNVMYWYQQKSSQAPKLLFHYYDKDFNNEADTPDNFQSRRPNTSFCFLDIRSPGLGDTAMYLCATSRDPDRAAFFGQGTRLTVV.

The rearrangement links TRBV2 to TRBJ1-4; D remains ambiguous. The CDR3 covers 14 residues. V lost 6 bases, J lost 2 bases, and 10 bases lay in between. Germline values: CDR1 SNHLY, CDR2 FYNNEI. CDR3 residues: CASRLRSTNEKLFF. CDR3 DNA: TGTGCCAGCAGATTAAGGTCCACTAATGAAAAACTGTTTTTT.